A selection of T cell receptor beta chains follows, all from one sample in a study of T cell responses to AZD1222 COVID-19 vaccine. Produced via immunoSEQ multiplex PCR; TCRdb's table is partial and in-frame only. Among approximately 120,000 clones listed, about 90% were seen once. The material was peripheral blood, obtained 28 days after the second AZD1222 dose. Receptors originate from an adult who received the AZD1222 COVID-19 vaccine. Both conserved end residues are part of each CDR3. D genes are given only for firm matches. For some rows the clone size is stated as once, few or many, or as a class when expanded; others skip it.

TRBV29-1	few	TRBJ1-1	.	CSVQGRLNTEAFF	TGCAGCGTCCAAGGCCGACTGAACACTGAAGCTTTCTTT
TRBV7-9	few	TRBJ1-5	TRBD1	CASSLGQMNQPQHF	TGTGCCAGCAGCCTGGGACAGATGAATCAGCCCCAGCATTTT
TRBV28	.	TRBJ1-1	TRBD1	CASNGQDGSEAFF	TGTGCCAGCAACGGACAGGATGGGTCTGAAGCTTTCTTT
TRBV10-1	.	TRBJ1-1	.	CASSLRMRNTEAFF	TGCGCCAGCAGTCTTAGAATGAGGAACACTGAAGCTTTCTTT
TRBV27	once	TRBJ1-6	.	CASSSGQINSPLHF	TGTGCCAGCAGTTCCGGCCAGATTAATTCACCCCTCCACTTT
TRBV6-5	.	TRBJ2-3	TRBD2	CASSPGLASTDTQYF	TGTGCCTCCAGCCCGGGACTAGCTAGCACAGATACGCAGTATTTT
TRBV7-3	.	TRBJ2-7	.	CASSLRWLGPSYEQYF	TGTGCCAGCAGCTTAAGATGGTTGGGTCCCTCTTACGAGCAGTACTTC
TRBV5-6	.	TRBJ1-2	.	CASSLAAGSPYGYTF	TGTGCCAGCAGCTTGGCCGCCGGCAGCCCATATGGCTACACCTTC
TRBV28	once	TRBJ2-1	.	CASTPGNEQFF	TGTGCCAGCACTCCCGGCAATGAGCAGTTCTTC
TRBV5-1	.	TRBJ1-4	.	CASSLRANQDLNEKLFF	TGCGCCAGCAGCTTGAGGGCCAATCAGGATCTTAATGAAAAACTGTTTTTT
TRBV5-1	.	TRBJ1-4	TRBD1	CASSAGQGTTTNEKLFF	TGCGCCAGCAGCGCGGGACAGGGGACCACAACTAATGAAAAACTGTTTTTT
TRBV11-2	.	TRBJ1-1	TRBD1	CASSSGIWTGADVAFF	TGTGCCAGCAGCTCCGGAATCTGGACAGGCGCGGATGTAGCTTTCTTT
TRBV7-9	.	TRBJ1-1	.	CASSLVTPSGTEAFF	TGTGCCAGCAGCTTAGTTACACCGAGCGGCACTGAAGCTTTCTTT
TRBV29-1	.	TRBJ2-3	TRBD2	CSVGRAGGSDTQYF	TGCAGCGTTGGGAGGGCGGGAGGTTCAGATACGCAGTATTTT
TRBV15	.	TRBJ1-2	TRBD1	CATSSDRRDNYGYTF	TGTGCCACCAGCTCGGACAGGAGGGATAACTATGGCTACACCTTC